This TCR beta chain was sequenced for a study of cytomegalovirus exposure and HLA in healthy donors. General study findings and limits: Excluded: some indistinguishable V segments such as TRBV6-2 and TRBV6-3. Presence/absence analyses assumed roughly uniform sequencing depth across donors. One cluster of highly shared sequence variants probably arose as a sequencing artifact.

With regard to this clone: Its target is not known.

A multiplex PCR was run with 60 Vbeta primers and 13 Jbeta primers. TCRdb keeps only in-frame clones here, not all; method: immunoSEQ multiplex PCR. The sample lists about 130,000 clones, under 85% occurring once. Germline V gene data show CDR1 as SGHAT and CDR2 as FQNNGV. Germline trimming cut 1 base from V and 5 bases from J; bases unmatched to any gene: 4. This CDR3 has 14 residues. The rearrangement joins TRBV11-2 to TRBJ2-5, with 7 bases identical to TRBD2. The origin of this receptor is a woman between 45 and 60 years old in good health and CMV-seropositive. Material: PBMCs. As DNA, the CDR3 is TGTGCCAGCAGCTTAGTGGGGGGAGGGGAGACCCAGTACTTC. Translation gives CASSLVGGGETQYF.